These 23 T cell receptor beta chains share one sample of origin, sequenced in a study of TIL therapy for anti-PD-1-resistant metastatic lung cancer. This was the immunoSEQ v3 assay. Libraries were prepared by immunoSEQ multiplex PCR; TCRdb keeps only in-frame clonotypes and omits some of them. The sample includes around 19,000 clones, about four fifths seen only once; the top ten take roughly 2%. Time point indicated: pre-treatment sample, taken before nivolumab and TIL therapy. The sample here was blood, taken at baseline. These receptors were collected from a person aged 30 to 80 with non-small cell lung cancer.

The chain joins TRBV6-6 to TRBJ2-1; tentatively, D is TRBD1 (7 bases). Trimming pared 6 bases from V and 0 bases from J, leaving 12 bases between. In germline, CDR1 is MNHNY, CDR2 SVGAGI (reference sequence). CDR3 length: 15 residues. The CDR3 loop is CASSGGQSSYNEQFF. The CDR3 coding sequence is TGTGCCAGCAGCGGGGGACAGAGCTCCTACAATGAGCAGTTCTTC.

The rearrangement links TRBV5-4 to TRBJ2-6; D unresolved. Trimming shortened V by 4 bases and J by 0 bases, and 5 bases separated the two germline ends. In germline, CDR1 is SGHNT, CDR2 YYREEE (reference sequence). The CDR3 runs 14 residues. This CDR3 is CASSQDSGANVLTF. CDR3 DNA: TGTGCCAGCAGCCAGGACTCTGGGGCCAACGTCCTGACTTTC. The full variable domain, with the rest looked up from reference TRBV5-4 and TRBJ2-6, is ETGVTQSPTHLIKTRGQQVTLRCSSQSGHNTVSWYQQALGQGPQFIFQYYREEENGRGNFPPRFSGLQFPNYSSELNVNALELDDSALYLCASSQDSGANVLTFGAGSRLTVL.

This CDR3 reads CAISSSYNSPLHF. For the CDR3, the DNA is TGTGCCATCAGCAGCTCCTATAATTCACCCCTCCACTTT. This rearrangement joins TRBV10-3 to TRBJ1-6; no clear D gene. V was cut by 6 bases and J by 0 bases, with 3 bases left in between. Germline CDR1 ENHRY, CDR2 SYGVKD. CDR3 length equals 13 residues.

The rearrangement joins TRBV10-3 to TRBJ2-5, with TRBD1 matching 8 bases. Germline CDR1 is ENHRY and CDR2 is SYGVKD. The CDR3 loop spans 14 amino acids. V lost 6 bases to trimming and J lost 1 base; unmatched junction nucleotides: 4. DNA for the CDR3: TGTGCCATCAGAGCGACAGGGGTCCAAGAGACCCAGTACTTC. Protein sequence: CAIRATGVQETQYF.

The V gene is TRBV28, the J gene TRBJ1-1; D is ambiguous. The CDR3 totals 11 residues. V lost 6 bases to trimming and J lost 9 bases, with 11 bases between them. Germline values: CDR1 MDHEN, CDR2 SYDVKM. CDR3 loop: CASSKDRKAFF. CDR3 sequence (DNA): TGTGCCAGCAGCAAGGACCGGAAAGCTTTCTTT.

The gene calls are TRBV2 and TRBJ1-2; 12 bases align to TRBD1. There are 15 residues in the CDR3. Germline V lookup: CDR1 SNHLY, CDR2 FYNNEI. V trimming: 7 bases; J trimming: 8 bases; junction bases outside the gene matches: 11. The CDR3: CASTGTGGAGEGYTF. In DNA form, the CDR3 reads TGTGCCAGCACTGGGACAGGGGGCGCAGGGGAGGGCTACACCTTC.

The count of this clone is one. This chain links TRBV7-2 with TRBJ2-3, with D tentatively TRBD2 (6 bases). The CDR3 is 14 amino acids. V was cut by 4 bases and J by 8 bases, with 16 bases left in between. Germline loops: CDR1 SGHTA, CDR2 FQGNSA. The CDR3 sequence: CASSSGTHVVTQYF. CDR3 nucleotides: TGTGCCAGCAGCTCCGGGACTCACGTCGTTACGCAGTATTTT. Drawing the rest from reference TRBV7-2 and TRBJ2-3, the complete variable domain is GAGVSQSPSNKVTEKGKDVELRCDPISGHTALYWYRQSLGQGLEFLIYFQGNSAPDKSGLPSDRFSAERTGGSVSTLTIQRTQQEDSAVYLCASSSGTHVVTQYFGPGTRLTVL.

The chain couples TRBV4-2 to TRBJ2-3; the match to TRBD2 covers 8 bases. Trimming took 1 base from V and 1 from J; bases not matched to a gene: 4. Per germline, CDR1 LGHNA and CDR2 YNFKEQ. The length of the CDR3 is 16 residues. The CDR3 sequence is CASSQASGGGTDTQYF. The CDR3 coding sequence is TGTGCCAGCAGCCAAGCCAGCGGGGGCGGCACAGATACGCAGTATTTT.

The gene calls are TRBV5-1 and TRBJ2-3; 10 nucleotides match TRBD2. This CDR3 region has 14 residues. V lost 7 bases and J lost 1; bases outside the gene matches: 3. Per germline, CDR1 SGHRS and CDR2 YFSETQ. The CDR3 here is CASLLAGGTDTQYF. The CDR3 DNA is TGCGCCAGCCTGCTAGCGGGGGGCACAGATACGCAGTATTTT.

This rearrangement joins TRBV6-1 to TRBJ2-1; 9 bases are a match to TRBD1. The CDR3 is 15 residues long. Germline V CDR1 and CDR2: MNHNS, SASEGT. Trimming at V came to 10 bases and at J to 1 base, leaving 8 bases not matched to a gene. CDR3 protein: CAISQGARSYNEQFF. The CDR3 DNA reads TGTGCCATTTCACAGGGGGCAAGGTCCTACAATGAGCAGTTCTTC.

This clone was detected only a few times. The CDR3 here is CASSQEAQRGNSPLHF. The CDR3, as DNA: TGCGCCAGCAGCCAAGAGGCCCAGAGGGGGAATTCACCCCTCCACTTT. The chain carries TRBV4-3 and TRBJ1-6; D is possibly TRBD1 (6 bases). V lost 0 bases and J 7 bases, leaving 13 bases between the germline ends. Germline CDR1 is LGHNA and CDR2 is YSLEER. There are 16 residues in the CDR3.

This clone was detected a few times. The chain combines TRBV6-5 with TRBJ2-7; D is possibly TRBD1 or TRBD2 (8 bases each). The CDR3 contains 14 residues. V gave up 5 bases and J gave up 6 bases, with 17 bases separating them. Germline V gene data show CDR1 as MNHEY and CDR2 as SVGAGI. CDR3 loop: CASSPQGAGGEQYF. Here the CDR3 DNA reads TGTGCCAGCAGTCCCCAGGGGGCGGGGGGCGAGCAGTACTTC.

The chain is built from TRBV4-3 and TRBJ2-3; no definite D call. The CDR3 runs 14 residues. Germline CDR1 and CDR2: LGHNA and YSLEER. V was pared by 0 bases and J by 6 bases, with 10 bases between. The CDR3 DNA reads TGCGCCAGCAGCCAAGAGTCCTGGCTCGATACGCAGTATTTT. Its protein product is CASSQESWLDTQYF.

This rearrangement joins TRBV19 to TRBJ1-5; weak D call: TRBD1 (6 bases). V was trimmed by 0 bases and J by 4 bases, leaving 10 bases between them. The CDR3 consists of 15 residues. Germline V CDR1 and CDR2: LNHDA, SQIVND (reference sequence). Here the CDR3 reads CASSIDRGGNQPQHF. Here the CDR3 DNA reads TGTGCCAGTAGTATAGACAGGGGTGGTAATCAGCCCCAGCATTTT. Together with reference TRBV19 and TRBJ1-5, the CDR3 gives the full variable domain: DGGITQSPKYLFRKEGQNVTLSCEQNLNHDAMYWYRQDPGQGLRLIYYSQIVNDFQKGDIAEGYSVSREKKESFPLTVTSAQKNPTAFYLCASSIDRGGNQPQHFGDGTRLSIL.

The V call is TRBV11-3, the J call TRBJ2-2, with D tentatively TRBD1 (5 bases). The CDR3 covers 18 residues. CDR1 is SGHNT and CDR2 is YENEEA in the germline V gene. V was trimmed by 5 bases and J by 6 bases, leaving 25 bases between them. The CDR3 sequence: CASSPPLPGPSGSGELFF. The CDR3 DNA sequence: TGTGCCAGCAGCCCCCCCTTACCGGGCCCATCAGGGTCCGGGGAGCTGTTTTTT.

The V and J genes are TRBV9 and TRBJ2-5, with 8 bases matching TRBD2. V trimming: 0 bases; J trimming: 5 bases; junction bases outside the gene matches: 6. Germline V CDR1 and CDR2: SGDLS, YYNGEE. This CDR3 has 15 residues. The CDR3 DNA reads TGTGCCAGCAGCGTAGCTGCGGGGGGCCTTGAGACCCAGTACTTC. Translating gives CASSVAAGGLETQYF.

This chain joins TRBV5-1 and TRBJ2-5; no firm D call. Germline V gene lookup returns CDR1 SGHRS and CDR2 YFSETQ. This CDR3 contains 13 residues. V was clipped by 0 bases and J by 4 bases, with 7 bases between them. The CDR3 DNA reads as TGCGCCAGCAGCTTGGGATGGGGAGAGACCCAGTACTTC. It is translated as CASSLGWGETQYF.

V is TRBV19 and J is TRBJ2-1; the D gene is possibly TRBD2 (6 bases). V dropped 0 bases and J dropped 0 bases, with 9 bases sitting between them. The CDR3 extends over 16 amino acids. CDR1 is LNHDA and CDR2 is SQIVND in the germline V gene (reference sequence). CDR3 nucleotide sequence: TGTGCCAGTAGTATAGATAGCGGACACTCCTACAATGAGCAGTTCTTC. This translates into CASSIDSGHSYNEQFF.

The rearrangement uses TRBV15 and TRBJ2-1; no clear D. The V end lost 1 base, the J end lost 6 bases, and 7 bases lay between the germline ends. Per germline, CDR1 LNHNV and CDR2 YYDKDF (reference sequence). This CDR3 is 13 amino acids long. The CDR3 region is CATSRGTFNEQFF. The CDR3 DNA reads as TGTGCCACCAGCAGAGGAACCTTCAATGAGCAGTTCTTC.

The chain combines TRBV19 with TRBJ2-3; 12 positions match TRBD2. V shed 6 bases and J 3 bases; nucleotides not matched to a gene: 13. Germline V gene data show CDR1 as LNHDA and CDR2 as SQIVND (reference sequence). The CDR3 extends over 18 amino acids. CDR3 sequence: CASSLPGLAGSRTDTQYF. In nucleotides, the CDR3 is TGTGCCAGTAGCCTTCCGGGACTAGCGGGTTCACGTACAGATACGCAGTATTTT.

This clone was counted a few times. The chain uses TRBV19 and TRBJ1-2, with no clear D. The V end was cut by 6 bases, the J end by 4 bases, with 12 bases between. The CDR3 extends over 13 amino acids. The germline V gene encodes CDR1 LNHDA and CDR2 SQIVND (reference sequence). The CDR3 loop reads CASRTQDAYGYTF. For the CDR3, the DNA is TGTGCCAGTAGGACTCAGGACGCCTATGGCTACACCTTC.

This chain joins TRBV28 and TRBJ1-1; D is unclear. CDR3 size: 14 residues. The germline V gene has CDR1 MDHEN and CDR2 SYDVKM. The ends were cut back, 6 bases at V and 4 bases at J, with 15 bases in the middle. The CDR3 loop reads CASSSGVGGTEAFF. CDR3 nucleotides: TGTGCCAGCAGCAGCGGGGTGGGCGGCACTGAAGCTTTCTTT.

The genes are TRBV7-9 and TRBJ1-1; D ambiguous. V lost 7 bases and J 0 bases, leaving 6 bases between the germline ends. Germline-derived CDR1 and CDR2 are SEHNR and FQNEAQ (reference sequence). This CDR3 contains 12 residues. The CDR3: CASIRVNTEAFF. CDR3 coding DNA: TGTGCCAGCATCCGGGTGAACACTGAAGCTTTCTTT.